This TCR beta chain was documented in a study of T cells after yellow fever vaccination. Study in general: Fractions of limited cellularity were prepared by means of SMART-Seq v4 Ultra Low Input.

This CDR3 contains 13 residues. Looked up from germline, CDR1 is DFQATT and CDR2 is SNEGSKA (reference sequence). V lost 4 bases and J lost 8, with 14 bases in between. A word on this clonotype: As yet, its antigen is unknown.

Study-wide results and limits: The bulk population could contribute abundant contaminating clonotypes to FACS-sorted repertoires.

TCR cDNA was made by 5'RACE template switching, adding a universal primer site and UMIs. TCRdb redid the calling of the 5' RACE reads with MiXCR, one entry per CDR3 protein. Of hundreds of thousands of distinct CDR3 sequences in the sample, over 15% were seen once. J is TRBJ1-4 and V is TRBV20-1; maybe TRBD1 (6 bases). The clonotype comes from a man aged 18 to 29 who received the YFV17D yellow fever vaccine. This specimen was PBMCs, taken before the yellow fever booster vaccination. The DNA of the CDR3 is TGCAGTGCTAAGGGGGGGCTCGGGGAAAAACTGTTTTTT. Protein product: CSAKGGLGEKLFF.